Listed below are T cell receptor beta chains from one sample, sequenced in a study of cytomegalovirus exposure and HLA in healthy donors. Generated by immunoSEQ multiplex PCR, the TCRdb table keeps only in-frame clones and is missing some. The table lists about 92,000 clones, approximately 71% of them singletons, with about 2.9% in the top ten. The specimen sequenced was PBMCs. These receptors were obtained from a man in his fifties in good health and CMV-seronegative. Both conserved end residues are part of each CDR3. D genes are given only for firm matches. The listing skips clone size in some rows; elsewhere it reads once, few, many or a size class.

TRBV28	16	-	-	TRBJ1-6	CASSPLTGGYNSPLHF	TGTGCCAGCAGCCCTCTGACAGGTGGCTATAATTCACCCCTCCACTTT
TRBV7-8	15	-	once	TRBJ1-2	CASSHRGGPYYGYTF	TGTGCCAGCAGCCACCGGGGGGGACCCTACTATGGCTACACCTTC
TRBV11-2	14	-	-	TRBJ1-2	CASSFAHINYGYTF	TGTGCCAGCAGCTTCGCCCACATTAACTATGGCTACACCTTC
TRBV2	15	-	-	TRBJ2-1	CASNLLGTTYNEQFF	TGTGCCAGCAACCTCCTCGGGACAACCTACAATGAGCAGTTCTTC
TRBV4-1	20	-	many	TRBJ1-5	CASSQDLEGTRRNRNQPQHF	TGCGCCAGCAGCCAAGATTTAGAGGGAACGAGAAGGAATCGCAATCAGCCCCAGCATTTT
TRBV6-6	12	-	few	TRBJ1-2	CASLGHSSGYTF	TGTGCCAGCCTGGGACACTCGTCTGGCTACACCTTC
TRBV18	14	TRBD1	few	TRBJ2-3	CASSPDRGTDTQYF	TGTGCCAGCTCACCGGACAGGGGGACAGATACGCAGTATTTT
TRBV7-2	14	-	-	TRBJ1-5	CAVSNRDSNQPQHF	TGTGCCGTCTCCAACCGGGATAGCAATCAGCCCCAGCATTTT
TRBV14	12	-	-	TRBJ1-2	CASSQEGAGYTF	TGTGCCAGCAGCCAAGAGGGGGCTGGCTACACCTTC
TRBV5-1	15	-	-	TRBJ2-5	CASSSGHGPGETQYF	TGCGCCAGCAGCTCGGGACACGGGCCTGGGGAGACCCAGTACTTC
TRBV5-1	14	-	-	TRBJ1-1	CASSFDSRNTEAFF	TGCGCCAGCAGTTTTGACAGCCGAAACACTGAAGCTTTCTTT
TRBV5-1	13	-	-	TRBJ2-1	CASSLQVSDSPFF	TGCGCCAGCAGCTTGCAGGTATCGGACAGCCCGTTCTTC
TRBV7-9	13	-	-	TRBJ1-1	CASSTGAGVNAFF	TGTGCCAGCAGCACGGGGGCGGGGGTAAATGCTTTCTTT
TRBV5-1	15	-	-	TRBJ1-3	CASSLDSSPGNTIYF	TGCGCCAGCAGCTTGGACAGTTCCCCTGGAAACACCATATATTTT
TRBV12-5	15	-	-	TRBJ1-2	CASGLGQSRNYGYTF	TGTGCTAGTGGTTTAGGCCAGTCCAGGAACTATGGCTACACCTTC
TRBV7-7	15	TRBD2	-	TRBJ2-1	CASNPTASGHNEQFF	TGTGCTAGCAACCCAACAGCTAGCGGTCACAATGAGCAGTTCTTC
TRBV5-1	13	-	-	TRBJ2-1	CASSLDRPREQFF	TGCGCCAGCAGCTTGGACCGTCCGCGGGAGCAGTTCTTC
TRBV30	14	-	few	TRBJ1-5	CAWSTAGGLGPQHF	TGTGCCTGGAGTACAGCGGGGGGCCTGGGGCCCCAGCATTTT